This paragraph covers one T cell receptor beta chain sequence. Its antigen is as yet unknown. Both 60 Vbeta primers and 13 Jbeta primers went into the PCR. Clones were read by immunoSEQ multiplex PCR, and TCRdb kept only the in-frame ones, dropping some. This listing includes about 110,000 clones. This sample was taken from a study of cytomegalovirus exposure and HLA in healthy donors. Study observations and caveats: From TCR beta sequences, most subjects' HLA-A and HLA-B alleles were reportedly predicted accurately. Per a later analysis, about 18,000 TCR beta sequences showed association with HLA alleles at 0.05 false discovery rate. TCR association rates varied by HLA locus in a later analysis, with DRB1 highest and HLA-C lowest.

Material: PBMCs. This TCR came from a man in his fifties or sixties in good health and CMV-seronegative.

CDR3 nucleotide sequence: TGTGCCAGCAGCTTGACAGGGTATTATTCACCCCTCCACTTT. This translates into CASSLTGYYSPLHF. This chain links TRBV11-2 with TRBJ1-6; 7 bases are a match to TRBD1. Germline loops: CDR1 SGHAT, CDR2 FQNNGV. This CDR3 has 14 amino acids. V shed 3 bases, J shed 8 bases, and the junction held 4 bases outside the gene matches.